This T cell receptor beta chain comes out of a study of blood T cells in healthy people across ages. Whole-study results and caveats: While age rose, TCR beta diversity per million T cells dropped in a roughly linear way.

This clonotype was counted between two and nine times. Antigen unknown. Using a J-beta primer mix together with a sample-barcoded 5' primer, a second PCR was run for about 7 to 12 cycles. TCRdb reanalysed the 5' RACE reads using MiXCR and keeps one entry per CDR3 protein. The sample lists some 1.4 million distinct CDR3 sequences, around 39% occurring once. The CDR3 extends over 15 amino acids. Trimming pared 1 base from V and 2 bases from J, leaving 10 bases between. The germline CDR1 and CDR2 sequences are LGHNT and FRNRAP. Each sample had at least 7 million PBMCs isolated. Total RNA, at least 5 micrograms per sample, came from PBMCs.

This TCR came from a young woman in good health. The chain joins TRBV12-5 to TRBJ2-3; the D is unclear. The sequenced sample consisted of blood. The CDR3 here is CASGLDGRFTDTQYF. The CDR3 nucleotides read TGTGCTAGTGGTTTGGACGGGCGGTTCACAGATACGCAGTATTTT.